The 21 T cell receptor beta chains below come from one sample, sequenced in a study of OX40 agonist ivuxolimab in advanced cancers. Profiled with immunoSEQ multiplex PCR; TCRdb holds only in-frame clones, not every one. There are 25,000 to 30,000 clones in the sample; more than 65% occur only once, and 8.5% to 14% lies in the top ten. Material: CD4+ or CD8+ T cells sorted from blood, obtained in a trial of the OX40 agonist ivuxolimab. These receptors all stem from an adult with an advanced solid tumor such as melanoma, head and neck, liver or kidney cancer.

V usage is TRBV9 and J usage is TRBJ2-2; 9 nucleotides line up with TRBD1. V lost 4 bases, J lost 4 bases, and 14 bases stayed unmatched. This CDR3 spans 18 amino acids. Germline V gives CDR1 SGDLS, CDR2 YYNGEE. In DNA, the CDR3 is TGTGCCAGCAGCCCCTCCTCTGGGACAGGGTCGATCACCGGGGAGCTGTTTTTT. Its protein product is CASSPSSGTGSITGELFF.

There are a few counts of this clone. V usage is TRBV7-9 and J usage is TRBJ1-1, with TRBD1 identical over 11 bases. Per the germline V gene, CDR1 is SEHNR and CDR2 is FQNEAQ (reference sequence). The CDR3 contains 17 residues. J lost 3 bases, V lost 7 bases, and 13 bases had no gene match. The CDR3 DNA follows: TGTGCCAGCACAGGCCGGGACAGGGGGTTAGCGGACACTGAAGCTTTCTTT. As protein: CASTGRDRGLADTEAFF. The whole variable domain, remainder taken from reference TRBV7-9 and TRBJ1-1, is DTGVSQNPRHKITKRGQNVTFRCDPISEHNRLYWYRQTLGQGPEFLTYFQNEAQLEKSRLLSDRFSAERPKGSFSTLEIQRTEQGDSAMYLCASTGRDRGLADTEAFFGQGTRLTVV.

This clone was recorded a few times. The CDR3: CATRLAGANTGELFF. DNA of the CDR3: TGTGCCACCAGACTAGCGGGGGCGAACACCGGGGAGCTGTTTTTT. V and J are TRBV19 and TRBJ2-2; TRBD2 agrees at 12 bases. Trimming at V came to 10 bases and at J to 0 bases, leaving 3 bases not matched to a gene. CDR1 is LNHDA and CDR2 is SQIVND in the germline V gene (reference sequence). CDR3 size: 15 residues.

V gene TRBV19 combines with J gene TRBJ1-2; possibly TRBD1 for D (5 bases). Germline CDR1 reads LNHDA; CDR2 reads SQIVND (reference sequence). The CDR3 is made up of 15 amino acids. The V and J ends lost 0 bases and 4 bases respectively, with 12 bases between them. The CDR3 spells CASSIDGGDGYGYTF. The CDR3 nucleotides read TGTGCCAGTAGTATAGATGGTGGGGACGGCTATGGCTACACCTTC.

This clone is judged medium-sized. The chain is built from TRBV2 and TRBJ2-3; the match to TRBD1 covers 8 bases. This CDR3 is 15 amino acids long. V shed 6 bases, J shed 2 bases, and the junction held 7 bases outside the gene matches. Germline-derived CDR1 and CDR2 are SNHLY and FYNNEI. The CDR3 sequence is CASRDGQGHTDTQYF. CDR3 DNA sequence: TGTGCCAGCAGGGACGGACAGGGACACACAGATACGCAGTATTTT.

The chain employs TRBV10-1 and TRBJ2-7; 8 bases are a match to TRBD2. Trimming at V came to 7 bases and at J to 6 bases, leaving 2 bases not matched to a gene. This CDR3 contains 11 residues. Germline V CDR1 and CDR2: WNHNN, SYGVQD (reference sequence). The CDR3 DNA is TGCGCCAGCACGGGGGGGGCCGAGCAGTACTTC. Translating it yields CASTGGAEQYF.

The V call is TRBV19, the J call TRBJ2-7; D is undetermined. The germline gives CDR1 LNHDA, CDR2 SQIVND (reference sequence). This CDR3 is 15 amino acids long. V was trimmed by 3 bases and J by 1 base, leaving 13 bases between them. The CDR3 spells CASSIFAGESYEQYF. The CDR3 region has the DNA TGTGCCAGTAGTATTTTCGCAGGTGAATCCTACGAGCAGTACTTC. Variable domain in full (rest from reference TRBV19 and TRBJ2-7): DGGITQSPKYLFRKEGQNVTLSCEQNLNHDAMYWYRQDPGQGLRLIYYSQIVNDFQKGDIAEGYSVSREKKESFPLTVTSAQKNPTAFYLCASSIFAGESYEQYFGPGTRLTVT.

The V and J genes are TRBV13 and TRBJ1-1; 7 bases agree with TRBD1. The V segment lost 3 bases and the J segment 6 bases; nucleotides outside the gene matches: 1. CDR1 is PRHDT and CDR2 is FYEKMQ in the germline V gene (reference sequence). This CDR3 has 12 amino acids. The CDR3 here is CASSFRGAEAFF. The CDR3 DNA follows: TGTGCCAGCAGCTTCAGGGGGGCTGAAGCTTTCTTT.

The sample holds one count of this clone. The rearrangement links TRBV29-1 to TRBJ1-2, with no clear D. The germline CDR1 and CDR2 sequences are SQVTM and ANQGSEA. V was clipped by 1 base and J by 8 bases, with 11 bases between them. This CDR3 comprises 12 residues. CDR3 region: CSVEAPAGGYTF. CDR3 bases: TGCAGCGTTGAAGCCCCAGCCGGCGGCTACACCTTC.

This clone has more than one count but fewer than ten. The chain combines TRBV9 with TRBJ1-2; D perhaps matches TRBD1 (5 bases). Germline V gene sequence: CDR1 SGDLS, CDR2 YYNGEE. The CDR3 has 14 amino acids. The V gene lost 3 bases and the J gene lost 2 bases, with 11 bases spanning the gap. CDR3: CASSARTRNYGYTF. The CDR3 region has the DNA TGTGCCAGCAGCGCGCGGACAAGAAACTATGGCTACACCTTC.

The chain is built from TRBV28 and TRBJ2-7; 9 bases align to TRBD1. The V segment lost 6 bases and the J segment 5 bases; nucleotides outside the gene matches: 8. This CDR3 comprises 14 residues. The germline V gene has CDR1 MDHEN and CDR2 SYDVKM. CDR3 amino acids: CASRPDRGRHEQYF. The CDR3 DNA reads TGTGCCAGCAGACCTGACAGGGGGAGGCACGAGCAGTACTTC.

This sequence joins TRBV10-3 and TRBJ2-3; a possible D gene is TRBD1 (5 bases). V was clipped by 5 bases and J by 0 bases, with 12 bases between them. Germline CDR1 and CDR2: ENHRY and SYGVKD. CDR3 length: 15 residues. The chain's CDR3 is CAISPSTVSTDTQYF. CDR3 nucleotides: TGTGCCATCAGTCCCTCGACAGTTAGCACAGATACGCAGTATTTT.

The chain links TRBV5-1 to TRBJ2-4, with no clear D. Per the germline V gene, CDR1 is SGHRS and CDR2 is YFSETQ. Between the trimmed V and J ends, which lost 0 bases and 0 bases, there was a span of 10 bases. This CDR3 comprises 16 residues. Here the CDR3 DNA reads TGCGCCAGCAGCTTGGCGTTAGACGTAGCCAAAAACATTCAGTACTTC. This gives the protein CASSLALDVAKNIQYF.

J is TRBJ1-2 and V is TRBV7-6; TRBD1 matches 8 bases. This CDR3 is built from 15 residues. In germline, CDR1 is SGHVS, CDR2 FNYEAQ. Trimming cost V 2 bases and J 2 bases; bases outside gene matches: 4. CDR3 amino acids: CASSLLGQENYGYTF. Written as DNA, the CDR3 is TGTGCCAGCAGCTTATTGGGACAGGAGAACTATGGCTACACCTTC.

This clone appeared a single time. The genes are TRBV11-2 and TRBJ2-7; tentative D call: TRBD1 (7 bases). Germline values: CDR1 SGHAT, CDR2 FQNNGV. The CDR3 spans 16 residues. Trimming left V 5 bases short and J 0 bases short, with 17 bases between. The CDR3 region is CASSAWSQGGSYEQYF. The CDR3 DNA reads as TGTGCCAGCAGCGCCTGGAGCCAGGGGGGCTCCTACGAGCAGTACTTC.

For the CDR3, the DNA is TGTGCCAGCAGCTTAGGGACAGGGGTTGTCTATGGCTACACCTTC. It is translated as CASSLGTGVVYGYTF. V is TRBV7-9 and J is TRBJ1-2; 9 nucleotides match TRBD1. Per the germline V gene, CDR1 is SEHNR and CDR2 is FQNEAQ (reference sequence). J was trimmed by 4 bases and V by 1 base; bases with no gene match: 4. The CDR3 runs 15 residues.

This chain joins TRBV4-2 and TRBJ2-7; 7 bases are a match to TRBD1. V lost 5 bases and J lost 4; bases outside the gene matches: 5. The germline V gene encodes CDR1 LGHNA and CDR2 YNFKEQ. The CDR3 is 13 amino acids. The CDR3 coding sequence is TGTGCCAGCAGCTTGGGACAGATGTACGAGCAGTACTTC. As protein: CASSLGQMYEQYF.

V gene TRBV7-9 combines with J gene TRBJ2-5; D is possibly TRBD2 (6 bases). This CDR3 contains 16 residues. The germline V gene has CDR1 SEHNR and CDR2 FQNEAQ (reference sequence). V lost 0 bases, J lost 5 bases, and 16 bases lay in between. The CDR3, as DNA: TGTGCCAGCAGCTTAGCCTCGGGACTCCAAGGGGAGACCCAGTACTTC. This sequence encodes CASSLASGLQGETQYF.

V and J are TRBV5-4 and TRBJ2-5; D is undetermined. CDR1 is SGHNT and CDR2 is YYREEE in the germline V gene (reference sequence). This CDR3 comprises 13 residues. Between the trimmed V and J ends, which lost 0 bases and 5 bases, there was a span of 8 bases. As DNA, the CDR3 is TGTGCCAGCAGCTTGGTTTGGTCGGAGACCCAGTACTTC. This codes for CASSLVWSETQYF.

The V and J genes are TRBV6-5 and TRBJ1-1; D gene ambiguous. The CDR3 loop spans 13 amino acids. The germline V gene encodes CDR1 MNHEY and CDR2 SVGAGI. Trimming cost V 5 bases and J 0 bases, with 7 bases left between them. The CDR3 here is CASSELLNTEAFF. CDR3 in DNA: TGTGCCAGCAGTGAACTTCTGAACACTGAAGCTTTCTTT.

The chain has TRBV6-1 and TRBJ1-2; TRBD1 matches at 7 bases. CDR3 length: 15 amino acids. With V trimmed by 6 bases and J by 2 bases, 9 bases remained unmatched. The germline gives CDR1 MNHNS, CDR2 SASEGT. The CDR3 loop is CASSPQGGANYGYTF. Written as DNA, the CDR3 is TGTGCCAGCAGCCCCCAAGGGGGCGCCAACTATGGCTACACCTTC.